What follows describes a single TCR beta chain. These data are taken from a study of CD8+CD57+ T cells in acquired aplastic anemia. Flow cytometry had shown expanded CD8+CD57+ cells in the patients chosen for sequencing. Patient blood was sampled before any therapy had been received. TCR beta VDJ and CDR3 were profiled, and genomic DNA was the template. Via MiXCR, TCRdb re-called the reads, giving one row per CDR3 protein. This sample has 400,000 to 600,000 distinct CDR3 sequences, with about a third found just once. This CDR3 is built from 15 residues. Germline V gene lookup returns CDR1 KGHDR and CDR2 SFDVKD. The V segment lost 4 bases and the J segment 2 bases; nucleotides outside the gene matches: 2.

Sequencing used sorted CD4+, CD8+, or CD8+CD57+ T cells (not recorded which) from PBMCs. The sequence came from a human donor with aplastic anemia. This chain links TRBV24-1 with TRBJ2-1; 9 bases line up with TRBD1. This chain's CDR3 is CATSEGQGAYNEQFF. The CDR3 bases are TGTGCCACCAGTGAGGGACAGGGCGCCTACAATGAGCAGTTCTTC.